This T cell receptor (beta chain) was found in a study of T cell responses to AZD1222 COVID-19 vaccine. Study conclusions and caveats: Compared with day 0, the breadth and depth of the Spike-specific TCR repertoire rose significantly after two doses of AZD1222.

Measured with immunoSEQ multiplex PCR; TCRdb has only the in-frame clones, and not every one. The repertoire holds 95,000 to 110,000 clones, with 91% as singletons. The J segment lost 11 bases and the V segment lost 6 bases, leaving 16 bases of the junction unmatched. This CDR3 has 16 residues. Germline-derived CDR1 and CDR2 are MNHEY and SMNVEV (reference sequence). About this clone itself: Antigen unknown.

This receptor was obtained from an adult in good health. Sequenced here: peripheral blood, sampled on day 0 of AZD1222 vaccination. The chain uses TRBV27 and TRBJ2-7, with TRBD2 matching over 13 bases. The CDR3 here is CASSPGGGLAGRTEYF. The CDR3 DNA reads as TGTGCCAGCAGCCCCGGCGGGGGACTAGCGGGACGTACCGAGTACTTC.